The rows below give T cell receptor beta chains drawn from one sample of a study of blood T cell repertoires in COVID-19. Data came from immunoSEQ multiplex PCR; TCRdb stores just in-frame clones and leaves some out. The sample lists about 250,000 clones, approximately 90% occurring once. Sequenced input: PBMCs or T cells enriched from blood (not recorded which). The source of these receptors is a man aged 35 to 55 who had recovered from COVID-19. CDR3s include the opening cysteine and the closing phenylalanine or tryptophan. D genes are given only for firm matches. The size field is filled for only some rows; it gives once, few, many or a size class.

j_call v_call cdr3_length clone_size d_call cdr3_aa cdr3_nt
TRBJ2-1 TRBV6-1 16 - TRBD1 CASSEAGTGDHNEQFF TGTGCCAGCAGTGAAGCGGGGACAGGGGACCACAATGAGCAGTTCTTC
TRBJ2-2 TRBV7-8 16 - TRBD2 CASSQIPSGNAGELFF TGTGCCAGCAGCCAGATCCCAAGCGGGAACGCCGGGGAGCTGTTTTTT
TRBJ1-5 TRBV7-2 15 - - CASSLVAEINQPQHF TGTGCCAGCAGCTTAGTGGCGGAGATCAATCAGCCCCAGCATTTT
TRBJ2-7 TRBV7-2 15 - TRBD2 CASSRELAGGREQYF TGTGCCAGCAGCCGCGAGCTAGCGGGGGGTAGGGAGCAGTACTTC
TRBJ2-3 TRBV5-1 15 - - CASSLVGGAVDTQYF TGCGCCAGCAGCTTGGTTGGAGGGGCGGTAGATACGCAGTATTTT
TRBJ1-3 TRBV5-5 16 - - CASSPHTGGPGNTIYF TGTGCCAGCAGCCCCCACACGGGGGGGCCTGGAAACACCATATATTTT
TRBJ1-6 TRBV7-6 15 - - CASSLVAGENSPLHF TGTGCCAGCAGCTTAGTGGCAGGGGAAAATTCACCCCTCCACTTT
TRBJ2-1 TRBV7-9 13 - - CASSLAAVNEQFF TGTGCCAGCAGCTTAGCAGCGGTCAATGAGCAGTTCTTC
TRBJ2-7 TRBV23-1 17 - - CASSHKIQGPVCYEQYF TGCGCCAGCAGTCATAAGATCCAGGGTCCCGTGTGCTACGAGCAGTACTTC
TRBJ2-7 TRBV6-5 14 - - CASSYQREIYEQYF TGTGCCAGCAGTTACCAGAGGGAGATCTACGAGCAGTACTTC
TRBJ2-3 TRBV19 15 - - CASSSFGPSTDTQYF TGTGCCAGTAGTTCTTTCGGTCCTAGCACAGATACGCAGTATTTT
TRBJ2-1 TRBV29-1 13 - TRBD1 CSVRTGGHNEQFF TGCAGCGTTCGGACAGGGGGCCACAATGAGCAGTTCTTC
TRBJ2-7 TRBV27 16 - TRBD2 CASRPGAAGGSYEQYF TGTGCCAGCAGGCCCGGAGCAGCGGGAGGCTCCTACGAGCAGTACTTC
TRBJ1-6 TRBV6-2/TRBV6-3 13 - TRBD1 CASSYSGQTPLHF TGTGCCAGCAGTTACTCGGGACAGACACCCCTCCACTTT
TRBJ1-3 TRBV30 16 - - CARTTGGPLLGNTIYF TGTGCCCGGACGACGGGGGGACCTCTACTAGGAAACACCATATATTTT
TRBJ1-2 TRBV27 16 - TRBD1 CASSSLTGEGYGGYTF TGTGCCAGCAGTTCACTCACAGGGGAAGGTTATGGCGGCTACACCTTC
TRBJ2-2 TRBV2 15 - - CASSYDGGGTGELFF TGTGCCAGCAGTTACGACGGAGGAGGAACCGGGGAGCTGTTTTTT
TRBJ2-1 TRBV11-3 14 - - CASSLGGMYNEQFF TGTGCCAGCAGCTTGGGCGGGATGTACAATGAGCAGTTCTTC
TRBJ1-2 TRBV6-5 13 - - CASSYDSNYGYTF TGTGCCAGCAGTTACGACAGTAACTATGGCTACACCTTC
TRBJ2-1 TRBV6-4 15 - - CASSDSRGGAEEQFF TGTGCCAGCAGTGACTCCCGAGGGGGGGCTGAAGAGCAGTTCTTC
TRBJ2-5 TRBV7-9 16 - TRBD2 CASSRGPSGVKETQYF TGTGCCAGCAGCAGGGGGCCTAGCGGGGTAAAAGAGACCCAGTACTTC
TRBJ1-6 TRBV6-1 16 few TRBD1 CASSAGQGIYNSPLHF TGTGCCAGCAGTGCTGGACAGGGTATCTATAATTCACCCCTCCACTTT
TRBJ2-2 TRBV12-3/TRBV12-4 13 few - CASSFLRGGELFF TGTGCCAGCAGTTTTCTGCGGGGCGGGGAGCTGTTTTTT
TRBJ2-3 TRBV10-3 16 - TRBD2 CAISERAGGSTDTQYF TGTGCCATCAGTGAGAGGGCGGGGGGGAGCACAGATACGCAGTATTTT
TRBJ2-7 TRBV20-1 14 - TRBD2 CSASSGLHSYEQYF TGCAGTGCTAGTAGCGGGCTTCATTCCTACGAGCAGTACTTC
TRBJ1-4 TRBV6-5 14 - - CASSRGRVNEKLFF TGTGCCAGCAGTCGAGGAAGAGTTAATGAAAAACTGTTTTTT
TRBJ2-3 TRBV2 15 - - CASVESHILTDTQYF TGTGCCAGCGTCGAAAGCCATATCCTCACAGATACGCAGTATTTT
TRBJ2-1 TRBV7-2 20 - TRBD2 CASSLAIRRAGGRSYNEQFF TGTGCCAGCAGCTTAGCGATTCGAAGGGCGGGGGGGCGGTCCTACAATGAGCAGTTCTTC
TRBJ2-3 TRBV9 17 - TRBD2 CASSVVTSGRSTDTQYF TGTGCCAGCAGCGTAGTAACTAGCGGGAGGTCCACAGATACGCAGTATTTT
TRBJ1-2 TRBV7-2 14 - TRBD1 CASSSGTAYYGYTF TGTGCCAGCAGCTCCGGGACAGCCTATTATGGCTACACCTTC
TRBJ1-4 TRBV7-6 15 - - CATRGEAAPWEKLFF TGTGCCACCCGGGGGGAGGCGGCCCCTTGGGAAAAACTGTTTTTT
TRBJ2-7 TRBV12-5 17 - TRBD1 CASGLALELGTAYEQYF TGTGCTAGTGGTTTGGCCCTCGAATTGGGGACAGCTTACGAGCAGTACTTC
TRBJ2-1 TRBV5-1 16 - - CASSPVYFSSYNEQFF TGCGCCAGCAGCCCCGTTTACTTTAGCTCCTACAATGAGCAGTTCTTC
TRBJ1-2 TRBV18 12 once - CASSGQDYGYTF TGTGCCAGCTCTGGGCAGGACTATGGCTACACCTTC
TRBJ2-2 TRBV5-1 11 - - CASGEHGELFF TGCGCCAGCGGGGAGCACGGGGAGCTGTTTTTT
TRBJ1-6 TRBV27 15 - - CASSLWAGGDSPLHF TGTGCCAGCAGTTTATGGGCGGGCGGTGATTCACCCCTCCACTTT
TRBJ1-1 TRBV5-1 14 - - CASSFSGIGTEAFF TGCGCCAGCAGCTTCTCAGGGATTGGCACTGAAGCTTTCTTT
TRBJ1-1 TRBV15 16 once - CATSRELTGLSTEAFF TGTGCCACCAGCAGAGAACTAACAGGCTTGAGCACTGAAGCTTTCTTT
TRBJ1-1 TRBV7-2 16 - TRBD1 CASSPRPTGSNTEAFF TGTGCCAGCAGCCCCCGACCGACAGGGTCGAACACTGAAGCTTTCTTT
TRBJ2-3 TRBV4-1 13 - - CASSHEHPSAQYF TGCGCCAGCAGCCATGAACACCCTAGCGCGCAGTATTTT
TRBJ1-2 TRBV14 12 - TRBD1 CASKDRGDGYTF TGTGCCAGCAAGGACAGGGGCGATGGCTACACCTTC
TRBJ2-7 TRBV28 14 - - CASSPPGHAYEQYF TGTGCCAGCAGTCCGCCGGGACATGCGTACGAGCAGTACTTC
TRBJ1-1 TRBV7-6 16 - - CASSLVPGFMNTEAFF TGTGCCAGCAGCTTAGTTCCGGGGTTTATGAACACTGAAGCTTTCTTT
TRBJ2-2 TRBV3-1/TRBV3-2 15 - - CASSQDSGPTGELFF TGTGCCAGCAGCCAAGATAGCGGACCCACCGGGGAGCTGTTTTTT
TRBJ2-5 TRBV6-5 14 - TRBD2 CASRPAGYQETQYF TGTGCCAGCAGGCCAGCGGGGTACCAAGAGACCCAGTACTTC
TRBJ1-2 TRBV7-2 14 - - CASSLAVTWYGYTF TGTGCCAGCAGCTTAGCTGTTACTTGGTATGGCTACACCTTC
TRBJ1-6 TRBV6-5 16 - - CASSYSASSYNSPLHF TGTGCCAGCAGTTACTCTGCGAGCTCCTATAATTCACCCCTCCACTTT
TRBJ1-6 TRBV6-5 15 - - CASSYWAGDNSPLHF TGTGCCAGCAGTTACTGGGCAGGGGATAATTCACCCCTCCACTTT